The 22 T cell receptor beta chains below were found in one sample sequenced in a study of blood T cell repertoires in COVID-19 (TCRdb year 2020). Library creation used the immunoSEQ multiplex PCR assay. The clones in this table, taken by TCRdb from immuneACCESS, are in-frame only. Not every clone is retained; where verified, under half of the shortfall comes from an unresolved V gene, and the cause of the rest is unknown. The sample table shows some 180,000 clones, and roughly 88% are seen once. The ten largest make up 18% of the sample. Sequenced: peripheral blood. The receptors stem from a man aged 45 to 65 with COVID-19, enrolled during active disease.

The chain carries TRBV11-2 and TRBJ2-1, with D maybe TRBD1 (5 bases). CDR3 length equals 16 residues. Germline assignment: CDR1 SGHAT and CDR2 FQNNGV. V was clipped by 5 bases and J by 8 bases, with 22 bases between them. CDR3 protein: CASSPRLDSLGDEQFF. The CDR3 coding sequence is TGTGCCAGCAGCCCACGACTGGATAGCCTAGGGGATGAGCAGTTCTTC.

The CDR3 here is CASSFSTGSGNEQFF. The CDR3, as DNA: TGTGCCAGCAGCTTCTCGACAGGGTCAGGTAATGAGCAGTTCTTC. This chain links TRBV5-8 with TRBJ2-1; 7 nucleotides match TRBD1. The trim removed 2 bases at V and 7 bases at J, leaving 9 bases unmatched. The germline V gene has CDR1 SGHTS and CDR2 YDEGEE. The CDR3 spans 15 residues. The full variable domain, completed using reference TRBV5-8 and TRBJ2-1, is EAGVTQSPTHLIKTRGQQATLRCSPISGHTSVYWYQQALGLGLQFLLWYDEGEERNRGNFPPRFSGRQFPNYSSELNVNALELEDSALYLCASSFSTGSGNEQFFGPGTRLTVL.

The rearrangement joins TRBV5-1 to TRBJ2-5; D unresolved. Germline V CDR1 and CDR2: SGHRS, YFSETQ. Trimming pared 0 bases from V and 3 bases from J, leaving 9 bases between. The CDR3 is 14 residues long. As DNA, the CDR3 is TGCGCCAGCAGCTTGGTTTCAGATAAAGAGACCCAGTACTTC. Translation gives CASSLVSDKETQYF. The full variable domain, completed using reference TRBV5-1 and TRBJ2-5, is KAGVTQTPRYLIKTRGQQVTLSCSPISGHRSVSWYQQTPGQGLQFLFEYFSETQRNKGNFPGRFSGRQFSNSRSEMNVSTLELGDSALYLCASSLVSDKETQYFGPGTRLLVL.

The chain joins TRBV19 to TRBJ2-3, with TRBD2 matching 13 bases. The CDR3 extends over 17 amino acids. Germline CDR1 LNHDA, CDR2 SQIVND (reference sequence). Germline trimming cut 1 base from V and 3 bases from J; bases unmatched to any gene: 4. CDR3 sequence: CASSIGTTSGRTDTQYF. The DNA for the CDR3 is TGTGCCAGTAGTATAGGGACGACTAGCGGGAGGACAGATACGCAGTATTTT.

The chain recombines TRBV28 with TRBJ1-1; D uncertain. Germline V gene data show CDR1 as MDHEN and CDR2 as SYDVKM. The CDR3 length is 17 residues. The V end was cut by 3 bases, the J end by 1 base, with 18 bases between. CDR3 residues: CASSFIGRGRTNTEAFF. The CDR3 region has the DNA TGTGCCAGCAGTTTTATAGGGCGGGGTAGAACGAACACTGAAGCTTTCTTT.

The gene calls are TRBV7-9 and TRBJ1-4; 8 nucleotides agree with TRBD1. J gave up 8 bases and V 5 bases, and 4 bases lay outside the gene matches. The CDR3 is 13 residues long. The germline V gene has CDR1 SEHNR and CDR2 FQNEAQ (reference sequence). The CDR3 loop reads CASSPRQGEKLFF. CDR3 coding DNA: TGTGCCAGCAGCCCGAGACAGGGGGAAAAACTGTTTTTT. The variable domain in full, with the rest retrieved from reference TRBV7-9 and TRBJ1-4, is DTGVSQNPRHKITKRGQNVTFRCDPISEHNRLYWYRQTLGQGPEFLTYFQNEAQLEKSRLLSDRFSAERPKGSFSTLEIQRTEQGDSAMYLCASSPRQGEKLFFGSGTQLSVL.

This chain joins TRBV28 and TRBJ1-5, with 9 bases that match TRBD1. This CDR3 contains 15 residues. V lost 7 bases and J lost 4; bases outside the gene matches: 8. Germline CDR1 is MDHEN and CDR2 is SYDVKM. DNA of the CDR3: TGTGCCAGCAACCACGGACAGGGGTTTAATCAGCCCCAGCATTTT. Translating gives CASNHGQGFNQPQHF.

The V and J genes are TRBV28 and TRBJ2-2, with 11 bases identical to TRBD2. From germline, CDR1 is MDHEN and CDR2 SYDVKM. The V and J ends lost 9 bases and 0 bases, in that order; junction bases with no gene match: 3. The CDR3 contains 15 residues. The CDR3 reads CASLAGGANTGELFF. The CDR3 coding sequence is TGTGCCAGTCTAGCGGGGGGCGCGAACACCGGGGAGCTGTTTTTT.

The genes are TRBV25-1 and TRBJ2-3; the match to TRBD2 covers 8 bases. The CDR3 covers 14 residues. CDR1 and CDR2 from the germline V gene are MGHDK and SYGVNS. V shed 6 bases and J 1 base; nucleotides not matched to a gene: 3. CDR3 nucleotide sequence: TGTGCCAGCAGCAAACTAGCGGGCACAGATACGCAGTATTTT. Translation gives CASSKLAGTDTQYF.

The chain carries TRBV7-8 and TRBJ2-1, with TRBD2 matching 11 bases. There are 15 residues in the CDR3. J was trimmed by 9 bases and V by 6 bases; bases with no gene match: 10. CDR1 and CDR2 from the germline V gene are SGHVS and FQNEAQ. This CDR3 is CASRGVAGGPGEQFF. The CDR3 coding sequence is TGTGCCAGCAGGGGGGTAGCGGGAGGGCCGGGTGAGCAGTTCTTC.

The chain combines TRBV7-9 with TRBJ2-7; 7 bases are a match to TRBD1. The CDR3 consists of 15 residues. Germline CDR1 reads SEHNR; CDR2 reads FQNEAQ (reference sequence). V lost 4 bases to trimming and J lost 0 bases; unmatched junction nucleotides: 6. CDR3 region: CASSSPTGSSYEQYF. As DNA, the CDR3 is TGTGCCAGCAGCTCCCCGACAGGGTCCTCCTACGAGCAGTACTTC.

The chain carries TRBV6-2 or TRBV6-3 and TRBJ2-5; 10 positions agree with TRBD2. V lost 6 bases to trimming and J lost 5 bases; unmatched junction nucleotides: 6. The CDR3 has 14 amino acids. Germline V lookup: CDR1 MNHEY, CDR2 SVGEGT. The CDR3 DNA sequence: TGTGCCAGCAGCGAGCGGGGGGGCCGGGAGACCCAGTACTTC. Translation: CASSERGGRETQYF.

This chain links TRBV5-1 with TRBJ2-7; 10 bases line up with TRBD1. After removal of 0 bases from V and 6 bases from J, the junction contained 18 bases not matched to a gene. CDR1 SGHRS and CDR2 YFSETQ come from the germline V gene. The CDR3 has 19 amino acids. CDR3 sequence reads: CASSLGQGAWGLKSREQYF. In DNA, the CDR3 is TGCGCCAGCAGCTTGGGACAGGGGGCATGGGGGCTGAAATCACGCGAGCAGTACTTC.

The chain carries TRBV2 and TRBJ2-5; the match to TRBD2 covers 7 bases. The CDR3 sequence is 13 residues long. J gave up 0 bases and V 9 bases, and 4 bases lay outside the gene matches. Germline-derived CDR1 and CDR2 are SNHLY and FYNNEI. DNA for the CDR3: TGTGCCAGTGGGAGGGAGAACCAAGAGACCCAGTACTTC. Protein product: CASGRENQETQYF.

The CDR3 region is CASEDRGGNTEAFF. As DNA, the CDR3 is TGCGCCAGCGAGGACAGGGGCGGGAACACTGAAGCTTTCTTT. The rearrangement links TRBV10-2 to TRBJ1-1, with TRBD1 identical over 9 bases. The V gene end was trimmed by 8 bases and the J gene end by 1 base; junction bases not matched to a gene: 5. The germline V gene has CDR1 WSHSY and CDR2 SAAADI. The CDR3 spans 14 residues.

Concerning this clone: A read error may account for a junction end that differs from germline. This specimen includes other DNA sequences encoding the same CDR3. The V call is TRBV9, the J call TRBJ2-1; tentative D call: TRBD2 (6 bases). This CDR3 has 15 amino acids. The V gene's germline CDR1 is SGDLS and CDR2 YYNGEE. CDR3 sequence (DNA): TGCGCCAGCAGCCCCCCCGGGCGGGAAGCGGGTGAGCAGTTCTTC. Translated, it gives CASSPPGREAGEQFF.

This chain connects TRBV4-2 to TRBJ2-1, with D hard to call. The germline CDR1 and CDR2 sequences are LGHNA and YNFKEQ. V was shortened by 0 bases and J by 5 bases, with 5 bases between the two germline ends. The CDR3 sequence is 13 residues long. The CDR3 sequence is CASSQDRDNEQFF. In DNA form, the CDR3 reads TGTGCCAGCAGCCAAGATCGGGACAATGAGCAGTTCTTC.

This sequence joins TRBV6-5 and TRBJ1-5, with 8 bases identical to TRBD1. Germline trimming cut 4 bases from V and 7 bases from J; bases unmatched to any gene: 9. Per the germline V gene, CDR1 is MNHEY and CDR2 is SVGAGI. The CDR3 is made up of 15 amino acids. CDR3 sequence: CASSSNGQGRQPQHF. In DNA form, the CDR3 reads TGTGCCAGCAGTTCAAATGGACAGGGAAGACAGCCCCAGCATTTT.

The V and J genes are TRBV6-5 and TRBJ1-6, with D possibly being TRBD1 (6 bases). The CDR3 has 15 amino acids. Trimming took 2 bases from V and 8 from J, leaving 13 bases between them. The germline V gene has CDR1 MNHEY and CDR2 SVGAGI. This CDR3 is CASSYTTGTDSPLHF. CDR3 sequence (DNA): TGTGCCAGCAGTTACACAACAGGGACCGATTCACCCCTCCACTTT.

The chain recombines TRBV10-3 with TRBJ1-2; TRBD1 aligns across 9 bases. The germline gives CDR1 ENHRY, CDR2 SYGVKD. V gave up 3 bases and J gave up 3 bases; unmatched junction bases: 5. This CDR3 spans 15 amino acids. CDR3 DNA: TGTGCCATCAGTGACGGGACAGGGAGTTACTATGGCTACACCTTC. Protein: CAISDGTGSYYGYTF.

This chain uses TRBV5-4 with TRBJ1-2; possibly TRBD1 for D (5 bases). The CDR3 sequence is 14 residues long. CDR1 is SGHNT, CDR2 YYREEE, per germline (reference sequence). V dropped 4 bases and J dropped 3 bases, with 13 bases sitting between them. The CDR3 here is CASSPGGGDYGYTF. The CDR3 DNA reads as TGTGCCAGCAGCCCCGGTGGGGGGGACTATGGCTACACCTTC.

This chain uses TRBV7-3 with TRBJ2-5; a possible D gene is TRBD2 (6 bases). V was clipped by 4 bases and J by 1 base, with 16 bases between them. Germline V lookup: CDR1 SGHTA, CDR2 FQGTGA. The CDR3 has 16 amino acids. The CDR3 spells CASSSRGGWGQETQYF. In DNA form, the CDR3 reads TGTGCCAGCAGCTCTAGGGGAGGCTGGGGCCAAGAGACCCAGTACTTC.